This T cell receptor (beta chain) is from a study of OX40 agonist ivuxolimab in advanced cancers. General study findings and limits: At 0.1 to 3.0 mg/kg and by week 6, clonal expansion occurred in CD4+ and CD8+ blood T cells. Relative to CD4+, CD8+ T cells held more expanded clones on average.

This clone has a single count. Its target is not known. V lost 2 bases, J lost 7 bases, and 18 bases lay in between. This CDR3 has 16 amino acids. Germline CDR1 and CDR2: SEHNR and FQNEAQ (reference sequence). Method: immunoSEQ multiplex PCR; TCRdb's copy keeps in-frame clones and lacks some. The data contain some 80,000 clones, approximately 84% of them singletons. Blood sampling was done at baseline, cycle 4 day 1, and cycle 7 day 1. The chain links TRBV7-9 to TRBJ1-5; D possibly corresponds to TRBD1 (5 bases). Material: CD4+ or CD8+ T cells sorted from blood, obtained in a trial of the OX40 agonist ivuxolimab. This clonotype was sampled from an adult with an advanced solid tumor such as melanoma, head and neck, liver or kidney cancer. The CDR3 is CASSLMDMSGSQPQHF. The DNA of the CDR3 is TGTGCCAGCAGCTTAATGGATATGTCAGGGAGCCAGCCCCAGCATTTT.